This T cell receptor beta chain was documented in a study of blood T cell repertoires in COVID-19. While infection was still active, Seattle patients were enrolled and then followed longitudinally. This CDR3 comprises 15 residues. Trimming removed 3 bases at V and 2 bases at J, with 14 bases between. Germline V gene lookup returns CDR1 SGHNT and CDR2 YYREEE (reference sequence). Per the study methods: Reference gene primer amplification gave nucleated cell count estimates. Assay used: immunoSEQ multiplex PCR; TCRdb lists only in-frame clones, some missing. V and J calls and clone size are those listed in that table; D and trimming were worked out from the DNA. The repertoire has about 300,000 clones, approximately 91% of them found once; the top ten carry approximately 2.1%.

This clonotype was obtained from a young woman with COVID-19, enrolled during active disease. The chain combines TRBV5-4 with TRBJ1-2, with D maybe TRBD1 (6 bases). Sequencing was carried out using peripheral blood. Here the CDR3 reads CASSSGHAVNYGYTF. CDR3 nucleotides: TGTGCCAGCAGCTCGGGACACGCTGTAAACTATGGCTACACCTTC.